These T cell receptor beta chains were read from a single sample in a study of OX40 agonist ivuxolimab in advanced cancers. Clones were sequenced by immunoSEQ multiplex PCR, and TCRdb holds only the in-frame ones, with some missing. The repertoire has approximately 77,000 clones, under 85% of them found once; the top ten carry roughly 0.5%. The specimen comprised CD4+ or CD8+ T cells sorted from blood, sampled in a trial of the OX40 agonist ivuxolimab. These receptors were taken from an adult with an advanced solid tumor such as melanoma, head and neck, liver or kidney cancer. CDR3s include the opening cysteine and the closing phenylalanine or tryptophan. D genes are given only for firm matches. The size entry is marked missing in some rows and otherwise reads once, few, many or a size class.

d_gene: -
j_gene: TRBJ1-1
abundance: -
v_gene: TRBV5-1
CDR3nt: TGCGCCAGCAGCTCCGCTCAACACACTGAAGCTTTCTTT
CDR3aa: CASSSAQHTEAFF

d_gene: -
j_gene: TRBJ1-2
abundance: once
v_gene: TRBV7-2
CDR3nt: TGTGCCAGCAGCCTCCCGCCACACCATGGCTACACCTTC
CDR3aa: CASSLPPHHGYTF

d_gene: -
j_gene: TRBJ2-5
abundance: -
v_gene: TRBV25-1
CDR3nt: TGTGCCAGCAGTGACTGGGTCCAAGAGACCCAGTACTTC
CDR3aa: CASSDWVQETQYF

d_gene: -
j_gene: TRBJ2-2
abundance: -
v_gene: TRBV4-3
CDR3nt: TGCGCCAGCAGCCAAAAAGCTGGGGATCTAACCGGGGAGCTGTTTTTT
CDR3aa: CASSQKAGDLTGELFF

d_gene: -
j_gene: TRBJ2-2
abundance: -
v_gene: TRBV5-1
CDR3nt: TGCGCCAGCAGCTTGGAGGTAAACAGTGCCGGGGAGCTGTTTTTT
CDR3aa: CASSLEVNSAGELFF

d_gene: TRBD1
j_gene: TRBJ1-2
abundance: -
v_gene: TRBV28
CDR3nt: TGTGCCATTCAACAGGGGGCGCACGGCTACACCTTC
CDR3aa: CAIQQGAHGYTF

d_gene: TRBD1
j_gene: TRBJ2-7
abundance: -
v_gene: TRBV29-1
CDR3nt: TGCAGCGTTGAAGAGACAGGGTCTTCCTACGAGCAGTACTTC
CDR3aa: CSVEETGSSYEQYF

d_gene: -
j_gene: TRBJ2-7
abundance: -
v_gene: TRBV9
CDR3nt: TGTGCCAGCAGCCCGAGACACGGTGGCTCCTACGAGCAGTACTTC
CDR3aa: CASSPRHGGSYEQYF

d_gene: TRBD2
j_gene: TRBJ2-1
abundance: once
v_gene: TRBV19
CDR3nt: TGTGCCAGTAGGGGCGGGAGGGTTGATGAGCAGTTCTTC
CDR3aa: CASRGGRVDEQFF

d_gene: -
j_gene: TRBJ2-7
abundance: few
v_gene: TRBV5-3
CDR3nt: TGTGCCAGAAGCTACGAGCAGTACTTC
CDR3aa: CARSYEQYF

d_gene: TRBD2
j_gene: TRBJ2-5
abundance: -
v_gene: TRBV6-5
CDR3nt: TGTGCCAGCAGTAGCGCGGGGGGCTTGGAGACCCAGTACTTC
CDR3aa: CASSSAGGLETQYF

d_gene: -
j_gene: TRBJ2-3
abundance: -
v_gene: TRBV27
CDR3nt: TGTGCCAGCAGTTTAAACCCAGGGGTCCCAGATACGCAGTATTTT
CDR3aa: CASSLNPGVPDTQYF

d_gene: -
j_gene: TRBJ2-2
abundance: few
v_gene: TRBV19
CDR3nt: TGTGCCAGTAGTATGAGGCACGGGGAGCTGTTTTTT
CDR3aa: CASSMRHGELFF

d_gene: TRBD1
j_gene: TRBJ2-7
abundance: -
v_gene: TRBV10-3
CDR3nt: TGTGCCATCAGTTACGACAGGGGCTCCTCCTACGAGCAGTACTTC
CDR3aa: CAISYDRGSSYEQYF

d_gene: -
j_gene: TRBJ1-1
abundance: -
v_gene: TRBV9
CDR3nt: TGTGCCAGCAGCCCTCGGGACGGAGAAATGAACACTGAAGCTTTCTTT
CDR3aa: CASSPRDGEMNTEAFF

d_gene: -
j_gene: TRBJ1-2
abundance: -
v_gene: TRBV7-9
CDR3nt: TGTGCCAGCAGCTTCCCGGACAGCTTCTATGGCTACACCTTC
CDR3aa: CASSFPDSFYGYTF

d_gene: TRBD1
j_gene: TRBJ2-2
abundance: few
v_gene: TRBV5-1
CDR3nt: TGCGCCAGCAGCGATACAGGGGGCTTCACCGGGGAGCTGTTTTTT
CDR3aa: CASSDTGGFTGELFF

d_gene: -
j_gene: TRBJ2-5
abundance: -
v_gene: TRBV7-8
CDR3nt: TGTGCCAGCAGCCCGACCTCCCCGGGGGAGACCCAGTACTTC
CDR3aa: CASSPTSPGETQYF

d_gene: -
j_gene: TRBJ1-4
abundance: -
v_gene: TRBV28
CDR3nt: TGTGCCAGCAGTTTTCACGTTGAAAAACTGTTTTTT
CDR3aa: CASSFHVEKLFF

d_gene: -
j_gene: TRBJ1-1
abundance: few
v_gene: TRBV4-2
CDR3nt: TGTGCCAGCAGCCCCGTCGGCGGAGAGAACACTGAAGCTTTCTTT
CDR3aa: CASSPVGGENTEAFF

d_gene: TRBD1
j_gene: TRBJ2-3
abundance: -
v_gene: TRBV10-2
CDR3nt: TGCGCCAGTTCGAGCGGACAGGGTTTCACAGATACGCAGTATTTT
CDR3aa: CASSSGQGFTDTQYF

d_gene: TRBD2
j_gene: TRBJ2-7
abundance: -
v_gene: TRBV25-1
CDR3nt: TGTGCCAGCAGAGCGGGGCAGAGCTCCTACGAGCAGTACTTC
CDR3aa: CASRAGQSSYEQYF

d_gene: -
j_gene: TRBJ1-3
abundance: -
v_gene: TRBV28
CDR3nt: TGTGCCAGCAGTCTTGGGCGGGGAAACACCATATATTTT
CDR3aa: CASSLGRGNTIYF

d_gene: -
j_gene: TRBJ1-5
abundance: few
v_gene: TRBV15
CDR3nt: TGTGCCACCAGCATCATAGGGGCGGGCAATCAGCCCCAGCATTTT
CDR3aa: CATSIIGAGNQPQHF

d_gene: -
j_gene: TRBJ1-2
abundance: -
v_gene: TRBV5-6
CDR3nt: TGTGCCAGCAGCTTTCGGATTAAGGGTGCCTCGGGTGGCTACACCTTC
CDR3aa: CASSFRIKGASGGYTF

d_gene: -
j_gene: TRBJ2-4
abundance: -
v_gene: TRBV19
CDR3nt: TGTGCCAGTAGTCCCCGACAGGCGCTAGCCAAAAACATTCAGTACTTC
CDR3aa: CASSPRQALAKNIQYF

d_gene: -
j_gene: TRBJ2-2
abundance: once
v_gene: TRBV28
CDR3nt: TGTGCCAGTACAACAGATAACACCGGGGAGCTGTTTTTT
CDR3aa: CASTTDNTGELFF

d_gene: TRBD1
j_gene: TRBJ2-2
abundance: -
v_gene: TRBV18
CDR3nt: TGTGCCAGCTCCACAGACAGGGGCAGGACCGGGGAGCTGTTTTTT
CDR3aa: CASSTDRGRTGELFF

d_gene: TRBD1
j_gene: TRBJ1-1
abundance: -
v_gene: TRBV5-1
CDR3nt: TGCGCCAGCAGCGGACAGGGGCTTAGCACTGAAGCTTTCTTT
CDR3aa: CASSGQGLSTEAFF

d_gene: -
j_gene: TRBJ2-5
abundance: -
v_gene: TRBV29-1
CDR3nt: TGCAGCGCACGAAGGGAGGCAGAGACCCAGTACTTC
CDR3aa: CSARREAETQYF

d_gene: TRBD1
j_gene: TRBJ1-4
abundance: -
v_gene: TRBV7-3
CDR3nt: TGTGCCAGCAGCTCGCGCGTCCGGGACAGATCTAATGAAAAACTGTTTTTT
CDR3aa: CASSSRVRDRSNEKLFF

d_gene: TRBD1
j_gene: TRBJ2-5
abundance: -
v_gene: TRBV5-6
CDR3nt: TGTGCCAGCAGCTTACAGGGGGTTCAAGAGACCCAGTACTTC
CDR3aa: CASSLQGVQETQYF

d_gene: TRBD1
j_gene: TRBJ2-7
abundance: once
v_gene: TRBV15
CDR3nt: TGTGCCACCAGCAGGGCAGGGGGCGATTTGGCCGAGCAGTACTTC
CDR3aa: CATSRAGGDLAEQYF

d_gene: TRBD2
j_gene: TRBJ2-7
abundance: once
v_gene: TRBV5-1
CDR3nt: TGCGCCAGCACTAGCGGAGACTACGAGCAGTACTTC
CDR3aa: CASTSGDYEQYF

d_gene: -
j_gene: TRBJ1-2
abundance: -
v_gene: TRBV6-1
CDR3nt: TGTGCCAGCAGTGAAGCGCTGGGGGGTGGGAATGGCTACACCTTC
CDR3aa: CASSEALGGGNGYTF